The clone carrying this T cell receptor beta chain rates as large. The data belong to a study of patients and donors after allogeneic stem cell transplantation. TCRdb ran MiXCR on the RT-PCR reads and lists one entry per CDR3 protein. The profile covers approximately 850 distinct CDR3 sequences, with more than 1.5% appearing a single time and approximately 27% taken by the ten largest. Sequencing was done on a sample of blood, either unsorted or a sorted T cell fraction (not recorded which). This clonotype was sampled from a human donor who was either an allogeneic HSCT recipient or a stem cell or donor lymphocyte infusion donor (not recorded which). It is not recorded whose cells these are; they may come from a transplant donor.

The DNA for the CDR3 is TGTGCCAGCAGCCAAGAGGAACAGGGCAATCAGCCCCAGCATTTT. As protein: CASSQEEQGNQPQHF. The chain couples TRBV4-2 to TRBJ1-5; the D gene is possibly TRBD1 (5 bases). Germline V gene lookup returns CDR1 LGHNA and CDR2 YNFKEQ. Trimming took 0 bases from V and 2 from J, leaving 8 bases between them. The CDR3 runs 15 residues.